Listed below are T cell receptor beta chains from one sample, sequenced in a study of blood T cell repertoires in COVID-19. Repertoires were generated with immunoSEQ multiplex PCR, while TCRdb's copy carries only in-frame clones and drops some. The sample consists of 130,000 or so clones, 80% to 90% of them appearing once. What was sequenced was peripheral blood. The receptor source for this set is a man between 60 and 75 years old with active or convalescent COVID-19. Both conserved end residues are part of each CDR3. The order of the fields is D gene, CDR3 length, J gene, clone size, V gene, CDR3 DNA, CDR3 protein. The D gene is left open where the match is weak. Where a row states a size, it is once, few, many or the class of an expanded clone; other rows omit it.

D: .
length: 14
J: TRBJ2-5
size: .
V: TRBV28
DNA: TGTGCCAGCGGGGGGGGCAGGGCCCAAGAGACCCAGTACTTC
CDR3: CASGGGRAQETQYF

D: TRBD1
length: 15
J: TRBJ2-7
size: .
V: TRBV9
DNA: TGTGCCAGCAGCCCCCTGGCACAGGGGGCTTACGAGCAGTACTTC
CDR3: CASSPLAQGAYEQYF

D: .
length: 15
J: TRBJ2-5
size: once
V: TRBV15
DNA: TGTGCCACCAGCAGAGATCTCGGCGGGATAGAGACCCAGTACTTC
CDR3: CATSRDLGGIETQYF

D: .
length: 16
J: TRBJ2-5
size: .
V: TRBV19
DNA: TGTGCCAGTAGTATAGGCCGGGATAAGTACCAAGAGACCCAGTACTTC
CDR3: CASSIGRDKYQETQYF

D: TRBD1
length: 15
J: TRBJ1-5
size: .
V: TRBV3-1/TRBV3-2
DNA: TGTGCCAGCAGCCAAGGGACAGGGGGCTTTCAGCCCCAGCATTTT
CDR3: CASSQGTGGFQPQHF

D: .
length: 14
J: TRBJ2-7
size: .
V: TRBV2
DNA: TGTGCCAGCAAAGAGGGTCTAGTGTACCACGAGCAGTACTTC
CDR3: CASKEGLVYHEQYF

D: TRBD2
length: 14
J: TRBJ2-3
size: .
V: TRBV29-1
DNA: TGCAGCGTTGCCTACGCGGGAGGGACAGATACGCAGTATTTT
CDR3: CSVAYAGGTDTQYF

D: TRBD2
length: 17
J: TRBJ2-1
size: .
V: TRBV4-1
DNA: TGCGCCAGCAGCCAACTGACTAGCGGGGTCTCCTACAATGAGCAGTTCTTC
CDR3: CASSQLTSGVSYNEQFF

D: TRBD1
length: 14
J: TRBJ1-2
size: .
V: TRBV13
DNA: TGTGCCAGCAGCTTAAGGCAGGGGGGTAGTGGCTACACCTTC
CDR3: CASSLRQGGSGYTF

D: .
length: 17
J: TRBJ1-6
size: .
V: TRBV18
DNA: TGTGCCAGCTCACCTTCACTCGATACCCTCTATAATTCACCCCTCCACTTT
CDR3: CASSPSLDTLYNSPLHF

D: .
length: 13
J: TRBJ2-7
size: .
V: TRBV5-4
DNA: TGTGCCAGCACTCCGACCGGGAGTTACGAGCAGTACTTC
CDR3: CASTPTGSYEQYF

D: .
length: 16
J: TRBJ2-6
size: .
V: TRBV5-1
DNA: TGCGCCAGCAGCTTTGCGGGTAGCTCTGGGGCCAACGTCCTGACTTTC
CDR3: CASSFAGSSGANVLTF

D: TRBD2
length: 14
J: TRBJ2-1
size: .
V: TRBV11-2
DNA: TGTGCCAGCAGCTGGGGACTAGCCCAGGGTGAGCAGTTCTTC
CDR3: CASSWGLAQGEQFF

D: TRBD1
length: 16
J: TRBJ2-1
size: once
V: TRBV24-1
DNA: TGTGCCACCAGTTCCCTCGACAGGGTCTCTTACAATGAGCAGTTCTTC
CDR3: CATSSLDRVSYNEQFF

D: TRBD1
length: 18
J: TRBJ1-4
size: .
V: TRBV19
DNA: TGTGCCAGTAGTATAGTCCCGGACAGGAGGCTATCCAATGAAAAACTGTTTTTT
CDR3: CASSIVPDRRLSNEKLFF